This record looks at one T cell receptor (beta chain) sequence and its context. V was shortened by 2 bases and J by 7 bases, with 8 bases between the two germline ends. CDR1 is MNHEY and CDR2 is SVGEGT in the germline V gene. CDR3 size: 12 residues. Random hexamers were used to reverse transcribe the RNA input (about 0.5 to 1 ug). The TCR beta CDR3 was amplified by immunoSEQ multiplex PCR across 54 Vbeta, 13 Jbeta. TCRdb passed the immunoSEQ multiplex PCR reads through MiXCR, listing each CDR3 protein once. The table shows some 120,000 distinct CDR3 sequences, with more than 90% occurring only once. This entry belongs to a study of CD8 T cells in Susac syndrome. CD8+ and CD4+ T cells circulating in blood were sequenced for TCR beta. It was negative isolation that provided the CD8+ and CD4+ T cells, whereas TEMRA cells were enriched by FACS.

Input material: CD4+ T cells from PBMCs. The TCR was taken from a human donor in good health. This chain connects TRBV6-2 or TRBV6-3 to TRBJ1-1; no clear D. CDR3 amino acids: CASSYIGFEAFF. CDR3 DNA sequence: TGTGCCAGCAGTTACATAGGGTTTGAAGCTTTCTTT.